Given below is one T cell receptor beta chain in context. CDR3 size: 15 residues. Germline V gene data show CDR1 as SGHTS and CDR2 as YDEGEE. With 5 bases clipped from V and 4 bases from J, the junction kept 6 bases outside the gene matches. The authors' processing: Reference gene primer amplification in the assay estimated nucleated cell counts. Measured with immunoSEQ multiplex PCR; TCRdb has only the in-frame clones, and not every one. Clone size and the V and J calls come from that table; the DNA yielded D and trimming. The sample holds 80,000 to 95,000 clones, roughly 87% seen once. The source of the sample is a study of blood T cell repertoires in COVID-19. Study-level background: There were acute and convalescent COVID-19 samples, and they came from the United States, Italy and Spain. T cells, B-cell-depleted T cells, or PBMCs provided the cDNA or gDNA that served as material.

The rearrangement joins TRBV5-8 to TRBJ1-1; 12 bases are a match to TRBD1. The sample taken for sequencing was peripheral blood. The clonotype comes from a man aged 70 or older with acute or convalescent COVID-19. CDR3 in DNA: TGTGCCAGCAGTCCGATGGGACAGGGGGCCACTGAAGCTTTCTTT. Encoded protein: CASSPMGQGATEAFF. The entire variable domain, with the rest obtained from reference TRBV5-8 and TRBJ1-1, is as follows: EAGVTQSPTHLIKTRGQQATLRCSPISGHTSVYWYQQALGLGLQFLLWYDEGEERNRGNFPPRFSGRQFPNYSSELNVNALELEDSALYLCASSPMGQGATEAFFGQGTRLTVV.